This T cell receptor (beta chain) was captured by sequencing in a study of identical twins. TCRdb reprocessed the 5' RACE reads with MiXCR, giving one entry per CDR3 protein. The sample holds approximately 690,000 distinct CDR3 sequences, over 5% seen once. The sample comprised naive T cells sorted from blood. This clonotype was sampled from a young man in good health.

CDR3 sequence (DNA): TGCGCCAGCAGCCAAGACTCCGGGGGCGACCAGCCCCAGCATTTT. The encoded protein is CASSQDSGGDQPQHF. The chain is built from TRBV4-3 and TRBJ1-5; the D gene is possibly TRBD1 (6 bases). The CDR3 is made up of 15 amino acids. Germline V lookup: CDR1 LGHNA, CDR2 YSLEER. V was trimmed by 0 bases and J by 7 bases, leaving 13 bases between them.